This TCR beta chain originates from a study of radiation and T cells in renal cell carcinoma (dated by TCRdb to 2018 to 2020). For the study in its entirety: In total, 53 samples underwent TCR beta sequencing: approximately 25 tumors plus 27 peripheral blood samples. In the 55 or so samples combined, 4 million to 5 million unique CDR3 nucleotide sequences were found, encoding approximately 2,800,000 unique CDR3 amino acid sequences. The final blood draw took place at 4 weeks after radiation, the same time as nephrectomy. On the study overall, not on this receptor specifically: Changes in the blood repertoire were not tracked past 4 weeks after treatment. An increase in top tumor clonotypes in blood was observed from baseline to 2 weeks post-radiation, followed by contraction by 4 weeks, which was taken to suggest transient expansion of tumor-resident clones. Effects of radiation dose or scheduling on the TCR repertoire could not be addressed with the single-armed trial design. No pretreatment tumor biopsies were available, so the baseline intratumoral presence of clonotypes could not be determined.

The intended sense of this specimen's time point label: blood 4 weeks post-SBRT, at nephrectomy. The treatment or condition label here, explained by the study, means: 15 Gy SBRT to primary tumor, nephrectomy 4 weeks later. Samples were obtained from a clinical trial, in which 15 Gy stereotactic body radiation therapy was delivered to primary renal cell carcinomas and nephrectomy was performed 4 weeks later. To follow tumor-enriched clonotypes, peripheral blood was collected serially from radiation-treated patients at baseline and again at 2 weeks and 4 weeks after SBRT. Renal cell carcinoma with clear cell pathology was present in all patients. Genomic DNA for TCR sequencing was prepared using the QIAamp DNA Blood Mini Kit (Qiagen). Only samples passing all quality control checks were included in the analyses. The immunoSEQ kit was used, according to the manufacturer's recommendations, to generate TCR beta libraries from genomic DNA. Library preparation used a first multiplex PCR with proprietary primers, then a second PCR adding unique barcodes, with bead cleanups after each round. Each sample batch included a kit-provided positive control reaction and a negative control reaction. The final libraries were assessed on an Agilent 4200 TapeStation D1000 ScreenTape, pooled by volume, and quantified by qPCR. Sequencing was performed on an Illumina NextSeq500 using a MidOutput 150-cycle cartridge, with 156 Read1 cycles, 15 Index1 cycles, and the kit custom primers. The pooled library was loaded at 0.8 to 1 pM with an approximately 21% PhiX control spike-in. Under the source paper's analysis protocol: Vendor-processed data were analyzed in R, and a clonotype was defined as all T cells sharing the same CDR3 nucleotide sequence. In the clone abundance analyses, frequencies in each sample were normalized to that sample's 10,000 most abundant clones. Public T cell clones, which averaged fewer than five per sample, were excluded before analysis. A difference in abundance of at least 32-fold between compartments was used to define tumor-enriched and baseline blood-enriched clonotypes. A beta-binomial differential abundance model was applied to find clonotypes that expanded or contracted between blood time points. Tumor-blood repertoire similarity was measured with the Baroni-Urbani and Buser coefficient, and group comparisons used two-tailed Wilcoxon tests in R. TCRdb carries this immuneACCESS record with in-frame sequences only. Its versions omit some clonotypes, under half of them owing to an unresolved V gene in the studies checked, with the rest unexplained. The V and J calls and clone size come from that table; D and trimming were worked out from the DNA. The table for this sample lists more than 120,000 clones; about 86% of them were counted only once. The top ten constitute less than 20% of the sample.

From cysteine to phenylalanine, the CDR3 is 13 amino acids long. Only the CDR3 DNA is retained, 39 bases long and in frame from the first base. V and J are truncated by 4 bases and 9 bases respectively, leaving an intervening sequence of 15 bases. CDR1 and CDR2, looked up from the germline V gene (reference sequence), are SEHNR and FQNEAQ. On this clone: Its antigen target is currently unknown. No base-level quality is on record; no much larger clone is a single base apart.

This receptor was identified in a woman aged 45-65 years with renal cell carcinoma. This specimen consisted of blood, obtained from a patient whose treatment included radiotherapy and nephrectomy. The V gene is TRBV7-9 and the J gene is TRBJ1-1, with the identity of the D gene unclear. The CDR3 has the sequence CASSSGLGSQAFF. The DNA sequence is TGTGCCAGCAGCTCGGGGTTGGGGTCTCAAGCTTTCTTT.